What follows describes a single T cell receptor (beta chain). Sequencing used immunoSEQ multiplex PCR; TCRdb keeps in-frame clones, though not all of them. Here the sample spans some 52,000 clones, roughly 92% being singletons. V gave up 2 bases and J gave up 9 bases; unmatched junction bases: 12. This CDR3 has 16 residues. Germline V gene lookup returns CDR1 SGHTA and CDR2 FQGNSA. The source of the sample is a study of T cell changes during pregnancy in multiple sclerosis. The sequencing used CD4+ T cells from peripheral blood mononuclear cells, collected in the third trimester of pregnancy. The chain uses TRBV7-2 and TRBJ1-3; 8 positions match TRBD1. The TCR was taken from a female donor with multiple sclerosis, enrolled in a pregnancy study. DNA of the CDR3: TGTGCCAGCAGCTTAACCCTTAGACAGGGGATTGGCACCATATATTTT. This sequence encodes CASSLTLRQGIGTIYF.